A single sample is the source of the 19 T cell receptor beta chains below, sequenced in a study of regulatory T cells. The primer mix had 52 TRBV and 13 TRBJ primers. TCRdb's table, derived via immunoSEQ multiplex PCR, lists solely in-frame clones and lacks some. The table includes tens of thousands of clones, around 92% detected once. Study findings and constraints: In CD3G-deficient patients, conventional CD4+ T cells were enriched for hydrophobic CDR3 residues at positions 6 and 7.

No antigen has been assigned to these receptors. Specimen: conventional CD4+ T cells sorted from blood. All receptors come from a person aged 18 to 30 with CD3G deficiency.

V usage is TRBV6-1 and J usage is TRBJ2-5; 15 bases align to TRBD2. TRBJ2-7 matches the DNA end more closely, so the J call is doubtful. CDR3 length: 18 amino acids. CDR1 MNHNS and CDR2 SASEGT come from the germline V gene. CDR3 loop: CASSGSGTSGRKNYEQYF. In DNA, the CDR3 is TGTGCCAGCAGTGGGTCCGGGACTAGCGGGAGGAAAAACTACGAGCAGTACTTC.

The rearrangement links TRBV7-8 to TRBJ2-3; D call uncertain. The CDR3 contains 15 residues. Germline loops: CDR1 SGHVS, CDR2 FQNEAQ. The ends were cut back, 1 base at V and 1 base at J, with 9 bases in the middle. As DNA, the CDR3 is TGTGCCAGCAGCTTAGTTGGGTACGGCACAGATACGCAGTATTTT. It codes for CASSLVGYGTDTQYF.

CDR3 sequence reads: CATRVAGGDEQFF. The CDR3, as DNA: TGTGCCACCCGGGTTGCGGGAGGGGACGAGCAGTTCTTC. This chain joins TRBV10-3 and TRBJ2-1; 9 nucleotides align to TRBD2. Germline CDR1 and CDR2: ENHRY and SYGVKD. V was clipped by 10 bases and J by 10 bases; unmatched bases: 11. This CDR3 spans 13 amino acids.

Note on this clone: This sample also contains other DNA sequences that code for the same CDR3. The chain joins TRBV28 to TRBJ1-2; possibly TRBD1 for D (6 bases). V was clipped by 2 bases and J by 5 bases, with 9 bases between them. Germline V lookup: CDR1 MDHEN, CDR2 SYDVKM. This CDR3 region has 13 residues. The CDR3 nucleotides read TGTGCCAGCAGTTTACGGGGGCCGTATGGCTACACCTTC. Translating gives CASSLRGPYGYTF.

V usage is TRBV6-1 and J usage is TRBJ1-2; 9 nucleotides match TRBD1. The CDR3 consists of 14 residues. The germline gives CDR1 MNHNS, CDR2 SASEGT. With V trimmed by 5 bases and J by 6 bases, 7 bases remained unmatched. CDR3: CASSMLDRGHGYTF. CDR3 nucleotides: TGTGCCAGCAGTATGCTGGACAGGGGCCATGGCTACACCTTC.

The V and J genes are TRBV2 and TRBJ2-7; tentative D call: TRBD1 (5 bases). Germline V gene lookup returns CDR1 SNHLY and CDR2 FYNNEI. V was trimmed by 8 bases and J by 6 bases, leaving 17 bases between them. The CDR3 loop spans 13 amino acids. This CDR3 reads CASGGHFEGEQYF. CDR3 bases: TGTGCCAGCGGCGGACATTTCGAAGGCGAGCAGTACTTC.

This clone appeared a single time. The chain links TRBV5-1 to TRBJ2-5; tentative D call: TRBD2 (6 bases). The CDR3 covers 14 residues. Trimming removed 0 bases at V and 4 bases at J, with 10 bases between. Germline CDR1 and CDR2: SGHRS and YFSETQ. CDR3 sequence: CASSLGEDGETQYF. Written as DNA, the CDR3 is TGCGCCAGCAGCTTGGGGGAGGACGGAGAGACCCAGTACTTC.

The V and J genes are TRBV28 and TRBJ1-2, with 9 bases matching TRBD1. The CDR3 is 13 amino acids. Germline V gene lookup returns CDR1 MDHEN and CDR2 SYDVKM. V lost 6 bases, J lost 6 bases, and 5 bases stayed unmatched. CDR3 DNA sequence: TGTGCCAGCAGGTTACAGGGGGCACATGGCTACACCTTC. As protein: CASRLQGAHGYTF.

The chain joins TRBV7-8 to TRBJ1-6; D call uncertain. Trimming removed 5 bases from V and 7 bases from J, with 18 bases in between. Germline V gene data show CDR1 as SGHVS and CDR2 as FQNEAQ. The CDR3 spans 16 residues. The CDR3 protein is CASSPHRKGPNSPLHF. CDR3 bases: TGTGCCAGCAGCCCACACCGAAAGGGTCCAAATTCACCCCTCCACTTT.

The V gene is TRBV4-3, the J gene TRBJ1-2; tentatively, D is TRBD1 (5 bases). This CDR3 comprises 15 residues. The V gene's germline CDR1 is LGHNA and CDR2 YSLEER. Trimming left V 4 bases short and J 4 bases short, with 16 bases between. CDR3 loop: CASSRSGTPGYGYTF. The CDR3 DNA follows: TGCGCCAGCAGCCGGTCCGGGACGCCTGGCTATGGCTACACCTTC.

The rearrangement joins TRBV28 to TRBJ1-1, with D unclear. V was shortened by 1 base and J by 8 bases, with 23 bases between the two germline ends. Germline assignment: CDR1 MDHEN and CDR2 SYDVKM. This CDR3 comprises 17 residues. The CDR3 here is CASSLSAVERGSAEAFF. The CDR3 DNA is TGTGCCAGCAGTTTATCAGCAGTGGAACGGGGATCAGCAGAAGCTTTCTTT. Full variable domain (rest looked up from reference TRBV28 and TRBJ1-1): DVKVTQSSRYLVKRTGEKVFLECVQDMDHENMFWYRQDPGLGLRLIYFSYDVKMKEKGDIPEGYSVSREKKERFSLILESASTNQTSMYLCASSLSAVERGSAEAFFGQGTRLTVV.

This clone came up once. The chain has TRBV5-8 and TRBJ2-2, with a possible D match to TRBD2 (7 bases). Per germline, CDR1 SGHTS and CDR2 YDEGEE. V gave up 4 bases and J gave up 4 bases, with 20 bases separating them. The CDR3 spans 17 residues. CDR3 sequence (DNA): TGTGCCAGCAGCCTCGGCCGAGGGGGGGACCCCACCGGGGAGCTGTTTTTT. Encoded protein: CASSLGRGGDPTGELFF.

The chain has TRBV14 and TRBJ2-1; 12 nucleotides agree with TRBD1. Germline V CDR1 and CDR2: SGHDN, FVKESK. The CDR3 contains 16 residues. Trimming removed 1 base from V and 7 bases from J; junction bases left unmatched: 5. This CDR3 is CASSQVPGQGANEQFF. CDR3 bases: TGTGCCAGCAGCCAAGTCCCGGGACAGGGGGCTAATGAGCAGTTCTTC.

This clone occurred once. The V and J genes are TRBV6-1 and TRBJ1-5; D is unclear. Germline CDR1 reads MNHNS; CDR2 reads SASEGT. The CDR3 runs 15 residues. With 4 bases removed from V and 5 bases from J, the gap between germline ends came to 15 bases. The CDR3 sequence: CASSVGREMYQPQHF. CDR3 sequence (DNA): TGTGCCAGCAGTGTCGGTAGGGAGATGTATCAGCCCCAGCATTTT.

The chain combines TRBV7-2 with TRBJ2-2, with TRBD2 matching 12 bases. The germline V gene has CDR1 SGHTA and CDR2 FQGNSA. With V trimmed by 4 bases and J by 4 bases, 4 bases remained unmatched. CDR3 size: 16 residues. The CDR3 reads CASSYPGLAGTGELFF. The CDR3 DNA reads TGTGCCAGCAGCTACCCGGGACTAGCGGGCACCGGGGAGCTGTTTTTT.

This chain links TRBV6-1 with TRBJ1-2; D not resolved. The V and J ends lost 3 bases and 8 bases respectively, with 19 bases between them. CDR1 is MNHNS and CDR2 is SASEGT in the germline V gene. The CDR3 is made up of 15 amino acids. The CDR3 reads CASSEPNWQTRGYTF. The CDR3 bases are TGTGCCAGCAGTGAGCCCAATTGGCAGACGCGAGGCTACACCTTC.

V is TRBV6-1 and J is TRBJ2-7; 9 bases match TRBD2. CDR1 is MNHNS and CDR2 is SASEGT in the germline V gene. The CDR3 length is 14 residues. V lost 5 bases and J lost 4; bases outside the gene matches: 6. The CDR3 nucleotides are TGTGCCAGCAGTAAGCGGGGGGCGGAGTACGAGCAGTACTTC. It encodes CASSKRGAEYEQYF.

The chain is built from TRBV19 and TRBJ1-5; 9 nucleotides match TRBD1. The V segment lost 5 bases and the J segment 11 bases; nucleotides outside the gene matches: 13. From germline, CDR1 is LNHDA and CDR2 SQIVND (reference sequence). The CDR3 runs to 15 residues. CDR3 in DNA: TGTGCCAGTAGTCTCGGACAGGGGCTGAAGGAAGCCCAGCATTTT. Translated, it gives CASSLGQGLKEAQHF.

About this clone itself: The limits of the CDR3 on the DNA are not certain, so only TCRdb's listed CDR3 is given. The V call is TRBV6-1, the J call TRBJ2-3; the DNA was not used to check the table's D call, TRBD2. CDR1 is MNHNS and CDR2 is SASEGT in the germline V gene. The length of the CDR3 is 15 amino acids, counting both ends. The CDR3 sequence: CASSSSTSEGLRQYF.